The sequence of this T cell receptor beta chain was determined in a study of tumor-infiltrating lymphocytes in primary liver carcinoma. Study-level information: Men and women, 30 to 69 years of age, made up the patients. Regarding the study as a whole: Only about 8-25% of top clones spanned all five tumor regions.

With respect to this clonotype: Antigen specificity is unknown.

With around 500 ng total RNA as template and a constant-region primer, TCR beta cDNA was made. For TCR beta, libraries were produced by three nested multiplex PCR rounds using slightly modified ARM-PCR. The first two PCR rounds, roughly 9 cycles each, used TRBV1-TRBV30 forward primers and a C-beta reverse primer. TCRdb re-analysed the multiplex PCR reads in MiXCR, keeping a single row per CDR3 protein. The table lists more than 45,000 distinct CDR3 sequences, about 80% of them singletons. The CDR3 is 15 residues long. The V and J ends lost 8 bases and 3 bases respectively, with 21 bases between them. Germline CDR1 reads SQVTM; CDR2 reads ANQGSEA. Without any cell sorting, about 19-31 mg of bulk tissue yielded co-extracted RNA and DNA. There were only treatment-naive patients, all with chronic HBV infection.

Sequenced input: liver tumor tissue from sampling region 3. As for subset: tumor region T3, left-lateral pole. V usage is TRBV29-1 and J usage is TRBJ2-3; D is undetermined. The source is a man aged 35 to 55 with primary liver carcinoma and hepatitis B virus infection. The CDR3, as DNA: TGCAGCATTGGAAACGGTCTGCTAGGAACAGATACGCAGTATTTT. It is translated as CSIGNGLLGTDTQYF.